The rows below give T cell receptor beta chains drawn from one sample of a study of human T cells and chemical hapten exposure. TCRdb processed the reads anew with MiXCR; each CDR3 protein has one entry. The data hold around 120,000 distinct CDR3 sequences, with less than 10% observed a single time. The sequencing input was whole blood. The receptors derive from a human donor in good health. Some clones in this sample may be carry-over from other donors' samples. CDR3s leave out the opening cysteine and the closing phenylalanine or tryptophan. Fields, in order: V gene, J gene, CDR3 protein.

TRBV6-2/TRBV6-3,TRBJ1-1,ASSYDPGQAIEAF
TRBV10-2,TRBJ1-5,ASSSGTGGFQPQH
TRBV7-9,TRBJ2-3,ASSLTNSPRTDTQY
TRBV7-2,TRBJ2-7,ASSFDRDSEQH
TRBV7-8,TRBJ1-4,ASSDIPGGRSKKLF
TRBV7-2,TRBJ2-3,ASSTLNTDTQY
TRBV18,TRBJ2-3,ASSPRDRVPDTQY
TRBV7-9,TRBJ2-5,ASRLEETQY
TRBV9,TRBJ1-2,ASSVGAESVNGYT
TRBV2,TRBJ1-5,ASSPPGDSNQPQH
TRBV7-2,TRBJ2-7,ASSPDRPRSYEQY
TRBV30,TRBJ2-2,ASSPGLAGGRRGWELF
TRBV11-2,TRBJ1-6,ASSLRQGLDSPLH
TRBV20-1,TRBJ2-3,SANPPSGRVTDTQY
TRBV7-6,TRBJ1-1,ASSQRQGAFTEAF
TRBV20-1,TRBJ2-1,SATGLAEGAYNEQF
TRBV7-2,TRBJ1-1,ASSLSPGQVNTEAF
TRBV7-2,TRBJ2-3,ASSLVSFLVSTDTQY
TRBV7-2,TRBJ2-3,ASSLGGVGVETDTQY
TRBV27,TRBJ1-1,ASSFRGHGTEAF
TRBV6-1,TRBJ1-1,ASSRDNMNTEAF
TRBV20-1,TRBJ1-1,SARDQGMNTEAF
TRBV5-4,TRBJ1-2,ASRKQGAYGYT
TRBV27,TRBJ2-1,ASSPSGRLGEQF
TRBV12-3/TRBV12-4,TRBJ1-2,ASSLGGQLFYGYT
TRBV29-1,TRBJ1-3,SIKGQGAGNTIY
TRBV2,TRBJ2-1,ASSPLAGVGDEQF
TRBV29-1,TRBJ1-5,SVGGQPQH
TRBV14,TRBJ2-5,ASSRWSGAPETQY
TRBV29-1,TRBJ1-5,SVVIGQGPYQPQH
TRBV5-1,TRBJ2-2,ASSAGTAGSGELF
TRBV20-1,TRBJ2-1,SARLAGGGSDEQF
TRBV2,TRBJ2-7,ASRRTARNYEQY
TRBV15,TRBJ2-5,ATSRDVGREETQY
TRBV6-6,TRBJ2-5,ASSSTLITLDQETQY
TRBV7-6,TRBJ2-1,ASSLEGSLGGEQF
TRBV23-1,TRBJ2-3,ASSQKTGYPDTQY
TRBV29-1,TRBJ1-1,SVVGGTEAF
TRBV25-1,TRBJ1-3,ASSGLTGGQNTIY
TRBV18,TRBJ1-1,ASSPRRESGGSMNTEAF